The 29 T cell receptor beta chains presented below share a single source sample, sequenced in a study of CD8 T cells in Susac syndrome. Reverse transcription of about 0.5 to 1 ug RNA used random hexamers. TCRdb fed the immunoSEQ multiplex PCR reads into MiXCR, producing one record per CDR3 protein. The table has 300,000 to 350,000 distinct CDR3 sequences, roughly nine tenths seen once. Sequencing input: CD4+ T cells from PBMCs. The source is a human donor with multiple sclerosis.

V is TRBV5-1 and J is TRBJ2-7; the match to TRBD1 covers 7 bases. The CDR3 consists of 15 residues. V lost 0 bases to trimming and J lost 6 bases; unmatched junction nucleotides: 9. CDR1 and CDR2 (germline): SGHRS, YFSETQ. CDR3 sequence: CASSLDGRGLSEQYF. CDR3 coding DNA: TGCGCCAGCAGCTTGGACGGCAGGGGGTTGTCCGAGCAGTACTTC.

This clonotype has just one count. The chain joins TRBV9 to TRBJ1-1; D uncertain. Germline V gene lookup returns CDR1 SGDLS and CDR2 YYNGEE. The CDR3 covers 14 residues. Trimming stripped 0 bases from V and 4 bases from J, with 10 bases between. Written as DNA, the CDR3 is TGTGCCAGCAGCGTAGGGGCAGGAACCACTGAAGCTTTCTTT. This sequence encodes CASSVGAGTTEAFF.

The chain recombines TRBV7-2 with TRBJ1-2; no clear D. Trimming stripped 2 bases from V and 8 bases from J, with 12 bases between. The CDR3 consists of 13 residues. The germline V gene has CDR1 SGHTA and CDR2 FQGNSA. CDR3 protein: CASSLRVGRGYTF. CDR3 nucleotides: TGTGCCAGCAGCTTACGGGTCGGCAGGGGCTACACCTTC.

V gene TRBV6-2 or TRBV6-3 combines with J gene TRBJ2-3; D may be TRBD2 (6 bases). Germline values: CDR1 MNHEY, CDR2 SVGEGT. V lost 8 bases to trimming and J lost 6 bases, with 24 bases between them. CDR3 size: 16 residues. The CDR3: CASLRNIRGRGDTQYF. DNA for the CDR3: TGTGCCAGCCTACGCAACATTCGGGGGAGAGGGGATACGCAGTATTTT.

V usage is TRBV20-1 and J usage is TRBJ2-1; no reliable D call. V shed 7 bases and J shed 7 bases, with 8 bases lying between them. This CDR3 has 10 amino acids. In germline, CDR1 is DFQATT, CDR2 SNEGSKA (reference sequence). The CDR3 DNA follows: TGCAGTGTTTTCCGGAATGAGCAGTTCTTC. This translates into CSVFRNEQFF.

DNA of the CDR3: TGTGCCAGCAGTTACTCTAGGGACAGCAATCAAGAGACCCAGTACTTC. Translating it yields CASSYSRDSNQETQYF. The chain employs TRBV6-6 and TRBJ2-5, with TRBD1 identical over 7 bases. Germline V gene lookup returns CDR1 MNHNY and CDR2 SVGAGI (reference sequence). Germline trimming cut 0 bases from V and 2 bases from J; bases unmatched to any gene: 6. This CDR3 contains 16 residues.

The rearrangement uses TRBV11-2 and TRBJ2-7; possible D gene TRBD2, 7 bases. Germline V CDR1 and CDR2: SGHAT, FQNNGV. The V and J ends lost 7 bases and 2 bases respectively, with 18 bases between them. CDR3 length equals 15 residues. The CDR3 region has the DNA TGTGCCAGCACCCCAGTAGGGGGGGCGGCCTACGAGCAGTACTTC. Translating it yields CASTPVGGAAYEQYF.

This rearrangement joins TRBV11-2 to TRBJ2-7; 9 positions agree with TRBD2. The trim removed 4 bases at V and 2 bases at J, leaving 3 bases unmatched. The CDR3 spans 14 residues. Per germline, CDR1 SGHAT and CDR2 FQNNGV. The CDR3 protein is CASSYSSGTYEQYF. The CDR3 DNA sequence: TGTGCCAGCAGCTATTCTAGCGGGACCTACGAGCAGTACTTC.

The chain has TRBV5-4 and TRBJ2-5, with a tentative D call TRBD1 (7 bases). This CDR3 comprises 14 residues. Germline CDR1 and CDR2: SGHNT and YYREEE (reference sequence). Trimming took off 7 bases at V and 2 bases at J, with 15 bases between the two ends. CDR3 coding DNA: TGTGCCAGCGGAGGGGGCGTGGCGCAAGAGACCCAGTACTTC. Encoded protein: CASGGGVAQETQYF.

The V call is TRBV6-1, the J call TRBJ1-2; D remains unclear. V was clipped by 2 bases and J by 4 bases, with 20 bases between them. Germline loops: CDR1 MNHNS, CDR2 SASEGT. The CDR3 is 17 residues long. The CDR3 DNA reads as TGTGCCAGCAGTGAAACGGGTCGATATGAGGGCTCCTATGGCTACACCTTC. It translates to CASSETGRYEGSYGYTF.

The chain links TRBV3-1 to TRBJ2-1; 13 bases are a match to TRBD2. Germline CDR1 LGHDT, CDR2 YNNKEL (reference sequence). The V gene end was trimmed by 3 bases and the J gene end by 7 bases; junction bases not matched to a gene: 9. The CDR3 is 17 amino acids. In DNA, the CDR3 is TGTGCCAGCAGCCACCCTCTACTAGCGGGAGGGTTGAATGAGCAGTTCTTC. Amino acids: CASSHPLLAGGLNEQFF.

The CDR3 is CASRLGGYGNQPQHF. The CDR3 region has the DNA TGTGCCAGCAGGCTCGGGGGTTATGGCAATCAGCCCCAGCATTTT. The chain uses TRBV7-2 and TRBJ1-5, with D tentatively TRBD1 (5 bases). Germline CDR1 reads SGHTA; CDR2 reads FQGNSA. The CDR3 totals 15 residues. Trimming took 6 bases from V and 2 from J, leaving 14 bases between them.

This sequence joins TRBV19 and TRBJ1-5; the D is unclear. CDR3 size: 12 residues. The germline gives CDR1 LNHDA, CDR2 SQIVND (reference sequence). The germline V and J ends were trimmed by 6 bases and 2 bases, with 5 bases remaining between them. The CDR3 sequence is CASSQGNQPQHF. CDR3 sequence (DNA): TGTGCCAGTAGCCAGGGCAATCAGCCCCAGCATTTT.

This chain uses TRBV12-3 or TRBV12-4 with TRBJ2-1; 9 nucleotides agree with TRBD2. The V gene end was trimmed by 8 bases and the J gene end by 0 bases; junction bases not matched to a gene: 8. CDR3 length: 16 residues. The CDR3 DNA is TGTGCCAGCGGAGAAGCGGGGGGTGCCTCCTACAATGAGCAGTTCTTC. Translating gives CASGEAGGASYNEQFF.

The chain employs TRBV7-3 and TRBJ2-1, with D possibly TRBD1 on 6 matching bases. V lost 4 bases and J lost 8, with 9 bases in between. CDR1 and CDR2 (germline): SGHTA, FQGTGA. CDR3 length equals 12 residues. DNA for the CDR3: TGTGCCAGCAGCTCCCAGGGGTATGAGCAGTTCTTC. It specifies CASSSQGYEQFF.

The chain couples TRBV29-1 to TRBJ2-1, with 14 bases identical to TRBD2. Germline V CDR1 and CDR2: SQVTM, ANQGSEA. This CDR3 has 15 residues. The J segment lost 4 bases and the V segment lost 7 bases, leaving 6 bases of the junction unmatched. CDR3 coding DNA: TGCAGCGGGGGACTAGCGGGAGAGGGTTACAATGAGCAGTTCTTC. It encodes CSGGLAGEGYNEQFF.

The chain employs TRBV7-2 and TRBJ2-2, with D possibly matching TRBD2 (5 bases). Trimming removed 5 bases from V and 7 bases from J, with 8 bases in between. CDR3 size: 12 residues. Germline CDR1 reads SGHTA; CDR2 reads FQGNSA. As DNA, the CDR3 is TGTGCCAGCAGCGGACTGGGCGGGGAGCTGTTTTTT. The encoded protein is CASSGLGGELFF.

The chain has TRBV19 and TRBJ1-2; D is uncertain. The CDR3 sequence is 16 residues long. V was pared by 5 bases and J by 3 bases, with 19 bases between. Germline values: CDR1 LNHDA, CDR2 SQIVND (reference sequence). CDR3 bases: TGTGCCAGTAGTGTTCCCGTAGCCTCGAGGGACTATGGCTACACCTTC. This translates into CASSVPVASRDYGYTF.

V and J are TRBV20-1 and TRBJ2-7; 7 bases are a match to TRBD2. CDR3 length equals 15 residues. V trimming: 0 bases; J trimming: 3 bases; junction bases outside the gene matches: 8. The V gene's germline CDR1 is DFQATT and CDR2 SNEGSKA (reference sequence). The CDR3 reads CSARDPGGGVYEQYF. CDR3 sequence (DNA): TGCAGTGCTAGAGATCCGGGAGGTGGAGTCTACGAGCAGTACTTC.

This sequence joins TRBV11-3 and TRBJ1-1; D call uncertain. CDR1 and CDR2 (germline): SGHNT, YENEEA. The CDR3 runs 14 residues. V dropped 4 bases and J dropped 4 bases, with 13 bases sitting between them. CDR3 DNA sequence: TGTGCCAGCAGCTCCGGCCCTGTCGGCACTGAAGCTTTCTTT. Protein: CASSSGPVGTEAFF.

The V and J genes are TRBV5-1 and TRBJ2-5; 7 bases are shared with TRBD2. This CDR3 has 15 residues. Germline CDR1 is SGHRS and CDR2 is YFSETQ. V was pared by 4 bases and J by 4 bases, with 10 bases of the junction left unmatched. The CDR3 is CASSRARGGRETQYF. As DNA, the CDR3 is TGCGCCAGCAGCCGGGCCCGGGGAGGGAGAGAGACCCAGTACTTC.

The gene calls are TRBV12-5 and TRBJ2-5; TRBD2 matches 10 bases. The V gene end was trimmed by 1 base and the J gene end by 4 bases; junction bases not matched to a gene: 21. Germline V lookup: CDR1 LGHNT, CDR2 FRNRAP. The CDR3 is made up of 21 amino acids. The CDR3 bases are TGTGCTAGTGGTTTGGCAATTGTGTTAGGGGTTAGCGGGAGGAGAGGAGAGACCCAGTACTTC. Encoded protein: CASGLAIVLGVSGRRGETQYF.

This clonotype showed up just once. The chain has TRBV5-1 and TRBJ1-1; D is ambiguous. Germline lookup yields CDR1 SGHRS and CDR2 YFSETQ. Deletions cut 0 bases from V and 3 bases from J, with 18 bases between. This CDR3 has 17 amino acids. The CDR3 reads CASSLVQSPGSDTEAFF. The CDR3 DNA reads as TGCGCCAGCAGCTTGGTCCAGTCACCGGGATCGGACACTGAAGCTTTCTTT.

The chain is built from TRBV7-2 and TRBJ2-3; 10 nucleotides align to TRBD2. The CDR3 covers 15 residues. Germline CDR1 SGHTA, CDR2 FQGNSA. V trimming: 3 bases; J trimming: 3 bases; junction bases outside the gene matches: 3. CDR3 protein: CASSLLAGETDTQYF. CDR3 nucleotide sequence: TGTGCCAGCAGCTTGCTAGCGGGGGAAACAGATACGCAGTATTTT.

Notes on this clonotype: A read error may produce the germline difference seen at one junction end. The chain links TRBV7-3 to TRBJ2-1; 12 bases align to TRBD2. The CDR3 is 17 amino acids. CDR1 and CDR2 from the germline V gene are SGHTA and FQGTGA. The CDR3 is CASSFNPLAGGPIRQFF. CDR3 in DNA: TGCGCCAGCAGTTTTAACCCCCTAGCGGGAGGGCCTATAAGGCAGTTCTTC.

CDR3 DNA: TGTGCCAGCAGACGTACTCCGGGACAGGGGGCGATTGGCTACACCTTC. Its translation is CASRRTPGQGAIGYTF. The V and J genes are TRBV12-3 or TRBV12-4 and TRBJ1-2; 12 bases fit TRBD1. The V and J ends lost 6 bases and 7 bases, in that order; junction bases with no gene match: 12. The CDR3 is 16 residues long.

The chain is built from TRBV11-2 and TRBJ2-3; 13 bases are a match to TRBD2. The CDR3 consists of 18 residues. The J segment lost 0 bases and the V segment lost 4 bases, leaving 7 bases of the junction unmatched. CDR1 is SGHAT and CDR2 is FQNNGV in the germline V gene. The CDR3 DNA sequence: TGTGCCAGCAGCTCGGGGACTAGCGGGGTCCCTAGCACAGATACGCAGTATTTT. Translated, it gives CASSSGTSGVPSTDTQYF.

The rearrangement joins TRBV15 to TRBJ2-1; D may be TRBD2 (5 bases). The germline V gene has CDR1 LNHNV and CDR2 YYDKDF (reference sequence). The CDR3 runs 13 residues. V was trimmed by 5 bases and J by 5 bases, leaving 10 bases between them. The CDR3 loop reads CATSYGNHNEQFF. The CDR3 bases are TGTGCCACCAGCTACGGGAACCACAATGAGCAGTTCTTC. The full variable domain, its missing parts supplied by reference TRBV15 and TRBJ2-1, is DAMVIQNPRYQVTQFGKPVTLSCSQTLNHNVMYWYQQKSSQAPKLLFHYYDKDFNNEADTPDNFQSRRPNTSFCFLDIRSPGLGDTAMYLCATSYGNHNEQFFGPGTRLTVL.

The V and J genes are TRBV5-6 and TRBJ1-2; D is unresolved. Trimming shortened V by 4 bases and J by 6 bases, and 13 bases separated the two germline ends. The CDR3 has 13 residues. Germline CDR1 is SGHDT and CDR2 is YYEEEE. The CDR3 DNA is TGTGCCAGCAGCCCAGACCGGAGAGATGGCTACACCTTC. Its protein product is CASSPDRRDGYTF. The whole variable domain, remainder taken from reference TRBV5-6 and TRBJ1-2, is DAGVTQSPTHLIKTRGQQVTLRCSPKSGHDTVSWYQQALGQGPQFIFQYYEEEERQRGNFPDRFSGHQFPNYSSELNVNALLLGDSALYLCASSPDRRDGYTFGSGTRLTVV.